These 16 T cell receptor beta chains came from one sample sequenced in a study of CD8+ T cells in alopecia areata. cDNA reverse transcribed from extracted RNA served as the sequencing template. Clones were read by immunoSEQ multiplex PCR, and TCRdb kept only the in-frame ones, dropping some. The profile covers 150,000 to 200,000 clones, with approximately 56% appearing a single time and about 15% taken by the ten largest. The starting material was CD4+ T cells sorted from blood, obtained at week 0. The receptors derive from a human donor with alopecia areata.

In its sample, this clone was seen once. The rearrangement joins TRBV7-9 to TRBJ2-3, with unresolved D. The V end lost 1 base, the J end lost 4 bases, and 6 bases lay between the germline ends. Per the germline V gene, CDR1 is SEHNR and CDR2 is FQNEAQ (reference sequence). This CDR3 comprises 13 residues. CDR3 bases: TGTGCCAGCAGCTTAGATCCCGCAGATACGCAGTATTTT. It translates to CASSLDPADTQYF.

This sequence joins TRBV11-1 and TRBJ2-7; D gene uncertain. The CDR3 runs to 12 residues. Trimming took 3 bases from V and 12 from J, leaving 15 bases between them. CDR1 SGHAT and CDR2 FQDESV come from the germline V gene (reference sequence). The CDR3 sequence is CASSFVDWVPYF. In DNA form, the CDR3 reads TGTGCCAGCAGCTTCGTAGACTGGGTCCCGTACTTC. Together with reference TRBV11-1 and TRBJ2-7, the CDR3 gives the full variable domain: EAEVAQSPRYKITEKSQAVAFWCDPISGHATLYWYRQILGQGPELLVQFQDESVVDDSQLPKDRFSAERLKGVDSTLKIQPAELGDSAMYLCASSFVDWVPYFGPGTRLTVT.

The chain joins TRBV2 to TRBJ2-5; D is possibly TRBD1 or TRBD2 (7 bases each). Germline CDR1 SNHLY, CDR2 FYNNEI. This CDR3 has 14 amino acids. V lost 1 base and J 4 bases, leaving 10 bases between the germline ends. CDR3 sequence reads: CASSEVRGGETQYF. The CDR3 DNA follows: TGTGCCAGCAGTGAAGTCAGGGGGGGAGAGACCCAGTACTTC.

In its sample, this clone was seen once. A read error may account for a junction end that differs from germline. The chain employs TRBV30 and TRBJ2-1, with no clear D. There are 12 residues in the CDR3. Germline assignment: CDR1 GTSNPN and CDR2 SVGIG (reference sequence). This CDR3 is CARYELPGEQFF. Written as DNA, the CDR3 is TGCGCTCGTTATGAGCTCCCGGGTGAGCAGTTCTTC. The whole variable domain, filled in from reference TRBV30 and TRBJ2-1, reads SQTIHQWPATLVQPVGSPLSLECTVEGTSNPNLYWYRQAAGRGLQLLFYSVGIGQISSEVPQNLSASRPQDRQFILSSKKLLLSDSGFYLCARYELPGEQFFGPGTRLTVL.

V gene TRBV18 combines with J gene TRBJ2-2; D may be TRBD2 (7 bases). The CDR3 covers 16 residues. V was cut by 6 bases and J by 1 base, with 15 bases left in between. Looked up from germline, CDR1 is KGHSH and CDR2 is LQKENI. This CDR3 reads CASSSQGGKNTGELFF. Written as DNA, the CDR3 is TGTGCCAGCTCGTCACAGGGAGGGAAGAACACCGGGGAGCTGTTTTTT.

J is TRBJ2-7 and V is TRBV4-1; D is ambiguous. V was clipped by 0 bases and J by 1 base, with 4 bases between them. Germline CDR1 and CDR2: MGHRA and YSYEKL. CDR3 size: 13 residues. CDR3 residues: CASSQDGSYEQYF. CDR3 coding DNA: TGCGCCAGCAGCCAAGATGGATCCTACGAGCAGTACTTC.

The chain uses TRBV7-2 and TRBJ2-5; 9 bases agree with TRBD1. Germline CDR1 SGHTA, CDR2 FQGNSA. CDR3 length equals 16 residues. The V gene end was trimmed by 1 base and the J gene end by 4 bases; junction bases not matched to a gene: 7. CDR3 in DNA: TGTGCCAGCAGCTTAGTCGCGGACAGGGGAGGAGAGACCCAGTACTTC. Its protein product is CASSLVADRGGETQYF.

The chain combines TRBV7-8 with TRBJ2-2; 8 positions agree with TRBD2. J lost 2 bases, V lost 5 bases, and 4 bases had no gene match. The CDR3 spans 15 residues. CDR1 is SGHVS, CDR2 FQNEAQ, per germline. The CDR3 region has the DNA TGTGCCAGCAGCCCCGGGAGGGCCAACACCGGGGAGCTGTTTTTT. It specifies CASSPGRANTGELFF.

This rearrangement joins TRBV11-1 to TRBJ2-7; the match to TRBD1 covers 9 bases. Germline V gene sequence: CDR1 SGHAT, CDR2 FQDESV (reference sequence). The trim removed 5 bases at V and 3 bases at J, leaving 11 bases unmatched. CDR3 size: 16 residues. The chain's CDR3 is CASSALTGTGLYEQYF. The CDR3 nucleotides are TGTGCCAGCAGCGCACTAACCGGGACAGGGCTCTACGAGCAGTACTTC.

The sample holds a few counts of this clone. The chain uses TRBV7-2 and TRBJ2-3; possibly TRBD2 for D (5 bases). Trimming took off 1 base at V and 10 bases at J, with 12 bases between the two ends. Germline CDR1 is SGHTA and CDR2 is FQGNSA. CDR3 length: 13 amino acids. The CDR3 protein is CASSLDQRAPQYF. CDR3 bases: TGTGCCAGCAGCTTAGACCAGAGGGCTCCGCAGTATTTT.

The table lists this clone with a few counts. V usage is TRBV23-1 and J usage is TRBJ1-1; possibly TRBD1 for D (5 bases). TRBV23-1 has ORF status, its function being uncertain. The CDR3 loop spans 15 amino acids. V lost 5 bases to trimming and J lost 0 bases, with 13 bases between them. CDR3 amino acids: CASSILRQLNTEAFF. CDR3 DNA sequence: TGCGCCAGCAGTATACTACGACAGTTGAACACTGAAGCTTTCTTT.

The chain combines TRBV5-1 with TRBJ1-2; 7 bases map to TRBD1. V lost 4 bases and J lost 7; bases outside the gene matches: 7. The CDR3 contains 13 residues. The germline gives CDR1 SGHRS, CDR2 YFSETQ. The CDR3 DNA sequence: TGCGCCAGCAGCGATTGGACAGGCGGTGGCTACACCTTC. It yields the protein CASSDWTGGGYTF.

The chain has TRBV18 and TRBJ2-5; D not certain. The germline V gene encodes CDR1 KGHSH and CDR2 LQKENI. The CDR3 totals 13 residues. Trimming pared 1 base from V and 5 bases from J, leaving 8 bases between. The CDR3 sequence is CASSPLAEETQYF. CDR3 nucleotides: TGTGCCAGCTCACCACTAGCAGAGGAGACCCAGTACTTC.

This clone has only a few counts. This sequence joins TRBV29-1 and TRBJ1-2; TRBD1 agrees at 7 bases. The CDR3 runs 16 residues. The germline CDR1 and CDR2 sequences are SQVTM and ANQGSEA. V shed 4 bases, J shed 4 bases, and the junction held 15 bases outside the gene matches. The CDR3 reads CSVAILGRQGSYGYTF. The CDR3 nucleotides are TGCAGCGTTGCCATTTTGGGACGACAGGGAAGCTATGGCTACACCTTC. The whole variable domain, filled in from reference TRBV29-1 and TRBJ1-2, reads SAVISQKPSRDICQRGTSLTIQCQVDSQVTMMFWYRQQPGQSLTLIATANQGSEATYESGFVIDKFPISRPNLTFSTLTVSNMSPEDSSIYLCSVAILGRQGSYGYTFGSGTRLTVV.

This clone has just one count. V is TRBV5-8 and J is TRBJ2-5; 7 nucleotides agree with TRBD2. The CDR3 is 14 residues long. The J segment lost 2 bases and the V segment lost 4 bases, leaving 5 bases of the junction unmatched. CDR1 SGHTS and CDR2 YDEGEE come from the germline V gene. The CDR3 sequence: CASSPSGIQETQYF. The CDR3 DNA reads TGTGCCAGCAGCCCCAGCGGGATTCAAGAGACCCAGTACTTC.

J is TRBJ1-6 and V is TRBV5-1; 8 bases match TRBD1. The CDR3 is made up of 15 amino acids. Germline CDR1 reads SGHRS; CDR2 reads YFSETQ. J was trimmed by 8 bases and V by 2 bases; bases with no gene match: 6. The CDR3 coding sequence is TGCGCCAGCAGCTTTGCAGGGGGCTTAGATTCACCCCTCCACTTT. Protein: CASSFAGGLDSPLHF.